These 29 T cell receptor beta chains were all obtained from the same sample, sequenced in a study of blood T cell repertoires in COVID-19. Data came from immunoSEQ multiplex PCR; TCRdb stores just in-frame clones and leaves some out. The sample has under 200,000 clones, about 80% seen once; the top ten hold 9.5% to 15%. The specimen sequenced was PBMCs or T cells enriched from blood (not recorded which). The receptors stem from a man aged 50-60 years who had recovered from COVID-19.

The rearrangement links TRBV2 to TRBJ1-2, with 7 bases fitting TRBD1. Germline V gene lookup returns CDR1 SNHLY and CDR2 FYNNEI. J gave up 4 bases and V 7 bases, and 15 bases lay outside the gene matches. The CDR3 loop spans 16 amino acids. CDR3 nucleotide sequence: TGTGCCAGCATTCGGGGGACAGCCAACGCTCCCTATGGCTACACCTTC. Translation: CASIRGTANAPYGYTF.

The V and J genes are TRBV4-1 and TRBJ1-3; D remains ambiguous. V lost 3 bases and J lost 7, with 19 bases in between. This CDR3 comprises 16 residues. CDR1 and CDR2 (germline): MGHRA, YSYEKL. The CDR3 loop reads CASSHLEGPPRNTIYF. CDR3 DNA: TGCGCCAGCAGCCACCTCGAGGGCCCACCGAGGAACACCATATATTTT.

This chain joins TRBV11-2 and TRBJ2-2; 11 bases map to TRBD2. The germline V gene has CDR1 SGHAT and CDR2 FQNNGV. Germline trimming cut 5 bases from V and 7 bases from J; bases unmatched to any gene: 9. The CDR3 contains 16 residues. CDR3 in DNA: TGTGCCAGCAGCGGGGCTAGCGGGGGGATAGGCGGGGAGCTGTTTTTT. Amino acids: CASSGASGGIGGELFF. Using reference TRBV11-2 and TRBJ2-2 for the parts outside the CDR3, the full variable domain is EAGVAQSPRYKIIEKRQSVAFWCNPISGHATLYWYQQILGQGPKLLIQFQNNGVVDDSQLPKDRFSAERLKGVDSTLKIQPAKLEDSAVYLCASSGASGGIGGELFFGEGSRLTVL.

The chain combines TRBV19 with TRBJ2-2; D gene unclear. Germline CDR1 and CDR2: LNHDA and SQIVND (reference sequence). This CDR3 is 12 amino acids long. The germline V and J ends were trimmed by 7 bases and 6 bases, with 9 bases remaining between them. The CDR3 DNA reads as TGTGCCAGTACACTTTCACCCGGGGAGCTGTTTTTT. Protein: CASTLSPGELFF.

The chain links TRBV4-1 to TRBJ2-7, with D maybe TRBD2 (5 bases). Trimming shortened V by 1 base and J by 3 bases, and 13 bases separated the two germline ends. In germline, CDR1 is MGHRA, CDR2 YSYEKL. This CDR3 is built from 15 residues. Here the CDR3 reads CASSQGGQAYYEQYF. Here the CDR3 DNA reads TGCGCCAGCAGCCAAGGAGGGCAGGCCTACTACGAGCAGTACTTC.

The chain recombines TRBV7-3 with TRBJ1-1; TRBD1 is a possible D gene (5 bases). The length of the CDR3 is 16 residues. The germline V gene encodes CDR1 SGHTA and CDR2 FQGTGA. Trimming stripped 4 bases from V and 4 bases from J, with 19 bases between. The CDR3 DNA sequence: TGTGCCAGCAGCTCCCCCCGTGGGGCCAGGAGCACTGAAGCTTTCTTT. This encodes CASSSPRGARSTEAFF.

This chain's CDR3 is CAIKTGETNYGYTF. The CDR3 bases are TGTGCCATCAAGACAGGAGAAACTAACTATGGCTACACCTTC. This chain uses TRBV10-3 with TRBJ1-2; possible D gene TRBD1, 6 bases. The length of the CDR3 is 14 residues. Germline V gene sequence: CDR1 ENHRY, CDR2 SYGVKD. Trimming pared 7 bases from V and 0 bases from J, leaving 12 bases between.

The rearrangement uses TRBV7-9 and TRBJ1-4; weak D call: TRBD1 (5 bases). Trimming removed 4 bases from V and 2 bases from J, with 14 bases in between. The CDR3 runs to 16 residues. Germline values: CDR1 SEHNR, CDR2 FQNEAQ (reference sequence). CDR3 in amino acids: CASSSSKGLTNEKLFF. As DNA, the CDR3 is TGTGCCAGCAGCTCCTCCAAGGGGCTGACTAATGAAAAACTGTTTTTT.

The chain joins TRBV5-1 to TRBJ2-6; the D gene is possibly TRBD1 (5 bases). CDR1 SGHRS and CDR2 YFSETQ come from the germline V gene. This CDR3 spans 16 amino acids. V was clipped by 0 bases and J by 0 bases, with 7 bases between them. The CDR3 protein is CASSLEGVSGANVLTF. The CDR3 region has the DNA TGCGCCAGCAGCTTGGAAGGGGTCTCTGGGGCCAACGTCCTGACTTTC.

The chain links TRBV4-1 to TRBJ2-3; TRBD2 might be the D (6 bases). Per germline, CDR1 MGHRA and CDR2 YSYEKL. Trimming pared 4 bases from V and 4 bases from J, leaving 21 bases between. CDR3 length equals 17 residues. Here the CDR3 reads CASSLGGRQRVSDTQYF. For the CDR3, the DNA is TGCGCCAGCAGCCTCGGAGGGAGACAGCGCGTTTCAGATACGCAGTATTTT.

The rearrangement joins TRBV5-4 to TRBJ2-7; a possible D gene is TRBD1 (6 bases). The CDR3 covers 14 residues. V lost 5 bases, J lost 2 bases, and 14 bases lay in between. The germline gives CDR1 SGHNT, CDR2 YYREEE (reference sequence). This CDR3 is CASRADSDTYEQYF. In DNA, the CDR3 is TGTGCCAGCAGGGCGGACAGCGATACCTACGAGCAGTACTTC.

This clone was observed once. The V gene is TRBV6-5, the J gene TRBJ2-2; 7 positions agree with TRBD1. The CDR3 has 15 amino acids. Germline-derived CDR1 and CDR2 are MNHEY and SVGAGI. V trimming: 6 bases; J trimming: 2 bases; junction bases outside the gene matches: 6. CDR3 in amino acids: CASSTGTANTGELFF. The CDR3 DNA sequence: TGTGCCAGCAGCACCGGGACAGCCAACACCGGGGAGCTGTTTTTT.

The chain is built from TRBV6-6 and TRBJ2-5; no reliable D call. Germline CDR1 MNHNY, CDR2 SVGAGI (reference sequence). The CDR3 covers 12 residues. Trimming shortened V by 7 bases and J by 1 base, and 7 bases separated the two germline ends. Written as DNA, the CDR3 is TGTGCCAGCACAGGTTCCCAAGAGACCCAGTACTTC. Protein sequence: CASTGSQETQYF.

DNA of the CDR3: TGTGCCAGCAGTTACTCCAGGGGGCTCCAGCCCCAGCATTTT. As protein: CASSYSRGLQPQHF. V is TRBV6-5 and J is TRBJ1-5, with 8 bases aligning to TRBD1. Germline loops: CDR1 MNHEY, CDR2 SVGAGI. The CDR3 extends over 14 amino acids. Trimming at V came to 0 bases and at J to 7 bases, leaving 2 bases not matched to a gene.

This clone turned up a few times. The gene calls are TRBV19 and TRBJ2-1, with D perhaps TRBD1 (6 bases). This CDR3 is 15 amino acids long. V was cut by 5 bases and J by 6 bases, with 17 bases left in between. Germline assignment: CDR1 LNHDA and CDR2 SQIVND (reference sequence). CDR3 coding DNA: TGTGCCAGTAGTCTCGCAGGGGTGGCAGTCAATGAGCAGTTCTTC. This codes for CASSLAGVAVNEQFF. Filled out from reference TRBV19 and TRBJ2-1, the complete variable domain reads DGGITQSPKYLFRKEGQNVTLSCEQNLNHDAMYWYRQDPGQGLRLIYYSQIVNDFQKGDIAEGYSVSREKKESFPLTVTSAQKNPTAFYLCASSLAGVAVNEQFFGPGTRLTVL.

This clone appeared a single time. The gene calls are TRBV18 and TRBJ1-2; D may be TRBD1 (6 bases). The CDR3 runs 15 residues. Between the trimmed V and J ends, which lost 6 bases and 2 bases, there was a span of 16 bases. Germline CDR1 and CDR2: KGHSH and LQKENI. The chain's CDR3 is CASSPLQGENYGYTF. The DNA of the CDR3 is TGTGCCAGCTCGCCCTTACAGGGAGAGAACTATGGCTACACCTTC. Filled out from reference TRBV18 and TRBJ1-2, the complete variable domain reads NAGVMQNPRHLVRRRGQEARLRCSPMKGHSHVYWYRQLPEEGLKFMVYLQKENIIDESGMPKERFSAEFPKEGPSILRIQQVVRGDSAAYFCASSPLQGENYGYTFGSGTRLTVV.

This rearrangement joins TRBV5-5 to TRBJ1-5; TRBD1 agrees at 7 bases. The CDR3 is 15 residues long. V was pared by 1 base and J by 5 bases, with 6 bases of the junction left unmatched. CDR1 and CDR2 from the germline V gene are SGHKS and YYEKEE (reference sequence). In nucleotides, the CDR3 is TGTGCCAGCAGCTTGTATGCAGGGGGTGATCAGCCCCAGCATTTT. This sequence encodes CASSLYAGGDQPQHF.

V is TRBV10-3 and J is TRBJ1-1, with TRBD1 matching 7 bases. Germline CDR1 reads ENHRY; CDR2 reads SYGVKD. V trimming: 4 bases; J trimming: 5 bases; junction bases outside the gene matches: 4. CDR3 length: 13 amino acids. The DNA of the CDR3 is TGTGCCATCAGTGTGTCAGGGGGTACTGAAGCTTTCTTT. As protein: CAISVSGGTEAFF.

V usage is TRBV5-8 and J usage is TRBJ1-2; D gene unclear. The CDR3 length is 14 residues. Per germline, CDR1 SGHTS and CDR2 YDEGEE. Deletions cut 1 base from V and 2 bases from J, with 9 bases between. CDR3 protein: CASSLRGYNYGYTF. CDR3 DNA sequence: TGTGCCAGCAGCTTGCGGGGTTACAACTATGGCTACACCTTC.

This clone is a singleton in its sample. The chain has TRBV5-6 and TRBJ2-5, with 12 bases fitting TRBD2. Trimming at V came to 4 bases and at J to 2 bases, leaving 12 bases not matched to a gene. This CDR3 has 18 amino acids. Germline-derived CDR1 and CDR2 are SGHDT and YYEEEE. The CDR3 here is CASSPRLAGGLWQETQYF. The CDR3 coding sequence is TGTGCCAGCAGCCCCCGTCTAGCGGGGGGGCTATGGCAAGAGACCCAGTACTTC.

The rearrangement joins TRBV7-3 to TRBJ1-2; tentative D call: TRBD1 (5 bases). The CDR3 consists of 14 residues. Trimming shortened V by 2 bases and J by 7 bases, and 14 bases separated the two germline ends. The germline CDR1 and CDR2 sequences are SGHTA and FQGTGA. The CDR3 nucleotides are TGTGCCAGCAGCTTAGAAATGTGGGGGGGTGGCTACACCTTC. Amino acids: CASSLEMWGGGYTF. Together with reference TRBV7-3 and TRBJ1-2, the CDR3 gives the full variable domain: GAGVSQTPSNKVTEKGKYVELRCDPISGHTALYWYRQSLGQGPEFLIYFQGTGAADDSGLPNDRFFAVRPEGSVSTLKIQRTERGDSAVYLCASSLEMWGGGYTFGSGTRLTVV.

V gene TRBV7-2 combines with J gene TRBJ2-7, with 9 bases identical to TRBD2. Germline values: CDR1 SGHTA, CDR2 FQGNSA. With V trimmed by 5 bases and J by 0 bases, 5 bases remained unmatched. The CDR3 covers 15 residues. The CDR3 protein is CASSRLAGSSYEQYF. The DNA of the CDR3 is TGTGCCAGCAGCCGCCTAGCGGGGAGCTCCTACGAGCAGTACTTC.

This rearrangement joins TRBV24-1 to TRBJ2-1; tentative D call: TRBD2 (6 bases). The CDR3 extends over 15 amino acids. V was shortened by 3 bases and J by 7 bases, with 15 bases between the two germline ends. From germline, CDR1 is KGHDR and CDR2 SFDVKD. CDR3 in amino acids: CATSDRGSRSNEQFF. CDR3 DNA: TGTGCCACCAGTGATCGGGGGTCCCGGTCTAATGAGCAGTTCTTC.

The chain carries TRBV5-1 and TRBJ2-1; D might be TRBD2 (5 bases). The V gene lost 0 bases and the J gene lost 5 bases, with 15 bases spanning the gap. CDR3 length: 16 residues. From germline, CDR1 is SGHRS and CDR2 YFSETQ. The CDR3 sequence is CASSLARVEHHNEQFF. CDR3 nucleotides: TGCGCCAGCAGCTTGGCGCGGGTCGAGCATCACAATGAGCAGTTCTTC.

The chain recombines TRBV5-5 with TRBJ2-2; weak D call: TRBD1 (6 bases). Trimming stripped 4 bases from V and 7 bases from J, with 14 bases between. The length of the CDR3 is 14 residues. The germline V gene encodes CDR1 SGHKS and CDR2 YYEKEE (reference sequence). The CDR3 nucleotides are TGTGCCAGCAGCCCCCAGGGGATCGGCGGGGAGCTGTTTTTT. It codes for CASSPQGIGGELFF.

The rearrangement links TRBV12-3 or TRBV12-4 to TRBJ1-2; D is ambiguous. The length of the CDR3 is 12 residues. The ends were cut back, 2 bases at V and 7 bases at J, with 8 bases in the middle. CDR3 residues: CASSLIRGGYTF. The CDR3 DNA follows: TGTGCCAGCAGTTTAATCCGGGGTGGCTACACCTTC.

Only one count was recorded for this clone. The chain couples TRBV27 to TRBJ2-5; 9 nucleotides match TRBD1. The germline gives CDR1 MNHEY, CDR2 SMNVEV (reference sequence). The CDR3 extends over 15 amino acids. With 4 bases clipped from V and 3 bases from J, the junction kept 6 bases outside the gene matches. The CDR3 DNA reads TGTGCCAGCAGTTCCCCGGACAGGGGAGAAGAGACCCAGTACTTC. Encoded protein: CASSSPDRGEETQYF.

The rearrangement links TRBV7-9 to TRBJ1-5; unclear D gene. The length of the CDR3 is 13 residues. Germline V gene sequence: CDR1 SEHNR, CDR2 FQNEAQ (reference sequence). V gave up 5 bases and J gave up 7 bases, with 12 bases separating them. This CDR3 is CASSMDGNQPQHF. CDR3 DNA sequence: TGTGCCAGCAGCATGGACGGGAACCAGCCCCAGCATTTT. Full variable domain (outside the CDR3, taken from reference TRBV7-9 and TRBJ1-5): DTGVSQNPRHKITKRGQNVTFRCDPISEHNRLYWYRQTLGQGPEFLTYFQNEAQLEKSRLLSDRFSAERPKGSFSTLEIQRTEQGDSAMYLCASSMDGNQPQHFGDGTRLSIL.

The chain is built from TRBV5-1 and TRBJ2-1; D unresolved. The CDR3 totals 15 residues. V lost 0 bases and J 5 bases, leaving 12 bases between the germline ends. Per germline, CDR1 SGHRS and CDR2 YFSETQ. The CDR3 region has the DNA TGCGCCAGCAGCTTGGCCTATTACTCGAACAATGAGCAGTTCTTC. Protein sequence: CASSLAYYSNNEQFF.